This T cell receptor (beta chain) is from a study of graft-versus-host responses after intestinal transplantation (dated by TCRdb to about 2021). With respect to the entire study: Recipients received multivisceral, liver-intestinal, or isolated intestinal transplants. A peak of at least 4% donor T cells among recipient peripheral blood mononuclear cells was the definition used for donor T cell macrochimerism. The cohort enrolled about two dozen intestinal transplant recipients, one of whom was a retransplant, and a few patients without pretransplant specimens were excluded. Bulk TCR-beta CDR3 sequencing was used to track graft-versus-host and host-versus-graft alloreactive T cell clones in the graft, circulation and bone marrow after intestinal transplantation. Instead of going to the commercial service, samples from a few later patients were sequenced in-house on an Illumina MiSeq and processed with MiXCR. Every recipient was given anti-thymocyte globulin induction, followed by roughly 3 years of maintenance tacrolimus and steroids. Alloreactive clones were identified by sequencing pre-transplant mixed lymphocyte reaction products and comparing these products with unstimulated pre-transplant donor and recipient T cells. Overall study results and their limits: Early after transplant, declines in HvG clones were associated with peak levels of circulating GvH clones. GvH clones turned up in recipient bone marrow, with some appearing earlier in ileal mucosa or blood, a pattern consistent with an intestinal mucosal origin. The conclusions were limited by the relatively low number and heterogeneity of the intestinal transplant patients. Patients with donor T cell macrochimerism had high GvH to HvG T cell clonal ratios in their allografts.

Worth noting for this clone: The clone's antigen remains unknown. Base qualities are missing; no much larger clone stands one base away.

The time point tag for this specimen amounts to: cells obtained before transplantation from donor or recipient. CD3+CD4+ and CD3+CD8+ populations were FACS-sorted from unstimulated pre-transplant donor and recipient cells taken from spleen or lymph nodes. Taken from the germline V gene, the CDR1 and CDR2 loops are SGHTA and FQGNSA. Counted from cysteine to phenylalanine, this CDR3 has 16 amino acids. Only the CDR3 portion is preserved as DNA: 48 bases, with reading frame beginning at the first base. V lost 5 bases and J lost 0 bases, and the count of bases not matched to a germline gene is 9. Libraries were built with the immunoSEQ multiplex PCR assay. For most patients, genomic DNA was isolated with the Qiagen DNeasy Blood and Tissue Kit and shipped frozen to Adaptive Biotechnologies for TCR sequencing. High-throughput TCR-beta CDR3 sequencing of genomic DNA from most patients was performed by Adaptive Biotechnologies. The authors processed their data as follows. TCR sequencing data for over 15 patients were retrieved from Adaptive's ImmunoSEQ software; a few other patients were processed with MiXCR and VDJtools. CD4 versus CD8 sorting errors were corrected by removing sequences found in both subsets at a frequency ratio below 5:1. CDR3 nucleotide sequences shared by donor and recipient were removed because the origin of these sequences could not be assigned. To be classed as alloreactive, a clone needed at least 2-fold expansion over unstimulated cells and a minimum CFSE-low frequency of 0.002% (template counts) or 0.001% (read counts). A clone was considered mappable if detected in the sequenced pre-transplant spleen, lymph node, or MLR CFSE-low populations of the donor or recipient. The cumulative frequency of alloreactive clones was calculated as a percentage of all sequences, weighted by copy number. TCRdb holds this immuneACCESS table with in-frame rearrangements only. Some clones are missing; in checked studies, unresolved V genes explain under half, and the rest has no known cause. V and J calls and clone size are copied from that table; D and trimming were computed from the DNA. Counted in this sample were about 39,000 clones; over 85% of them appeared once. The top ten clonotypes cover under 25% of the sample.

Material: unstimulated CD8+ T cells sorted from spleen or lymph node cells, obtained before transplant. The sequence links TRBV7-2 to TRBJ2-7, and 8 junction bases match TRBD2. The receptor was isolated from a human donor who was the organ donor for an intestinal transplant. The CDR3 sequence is CASSTGGAGASYEQYF. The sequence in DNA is TGTGCCAGCAGCACCGGGGGAGCGGGGGCCTCCTACGAGCAGTACTTC.